Listed below are T cell receptor beta chains from one sample, sequenced in a study of T-cell memory formation after mild COVID-19. TCRdb recomputed calls from the 5' RACE reads with MiXCR, one row per CDR3 protein. This sample yields some 250,000 distinct CDR3 sequences, of which more than 8% are seen a single time; roughly 21% belongs to the top ten. Sequencing input: PBMCs or a T cell subset sorted from them (not recorded which). These receptors came from a man between 18 and 29 years old who had mild COVID-19 (a few samples of this study predate the infection). Cell type and time point are not known. The conserved cysteine and the conserved F or W are not part of the CDR3 here. A D gene is named only where the DNA matches it firmly.

TRBJ2-2	TRBV7-2	NA	ASSSRKGRAGELF
TRBJ1-3	TRBV7-8	NA	ASSLVDRSRNTIY
TRBJ1-2	TRBV5-1	TRBD1	ASSLAGGRSGYT
TRBJ1-2	TRBV30	NA	AWSVLGSNYGYT
TRBJ2-3	TRBV3-1	NA	ASSQDWGTQY
TRBJ1-2	TRBV6-5	NA	ASRPDQGRGGYT
TRBJ2-7	TRBV7-2	NA	ASSLAPSLHEQY
TRBJ1-2	TRBV20-1	NA	SASSQPSGYT
TRBJ1-1	TRBV7-9	NA	ASSSPAGLKENTEAF
TRBJ1-2	TRBV29-1	NA	SVEPRLADYGYT
TRBJ2-1	TRBV7-2	TRBD1	ASSPHQTGSFLDEQF
TRBJ2-1	TRBV10-3	TRBD1	AINGEGASYNEQF
TRBJ2-5	TRBV7-9	NA	ASSLWQYQETQY
TRBJ2-5	TRBV18	NA	ASSSGFQETQY
TRBJ2-2	TRBV4-2	NA	ASNTRPGDPGELF
TRBJ1-1	TRBV19	NA	ASAETSNTEAF
TRBJ1-5	TRBV7-9	NA	ASSPRGGRNNQPQH
TRBJ2-2	TRBV12-3/TRBV12-4	NA	ASSLLTSVYTGELF
TRBJ2-2	TRBV12-3/TRBV12-4	NA	ASSSRATGELF
TRBJ2-5	TRBV12-3/TRBV12-4	NA	ASSLPTRSETQY
TRBJ2-1	TRBV20-1	NA	SASSGGNEQF
TRBJ2-2	TRBV6-4	NA	ASSDSRAGVGELF
TRBJ1-1	TRBV9	NA	ASSVDEGRAF
TRBJ2-1	TRBV12-5	NA	ASGLESSYNEQF
TRBJ1-1	TRBV7-9	NA	ASSSRGYEAF
TRBJ2-5	TRBV5-1	TRBD1	ASSLVGTASQETQY
TRBJ1-6	TRBV3-1	TRBD1	ASRRDSYNSPLH
TRBJ2-5	TRBV20-1	TRBD2	SALPGGGETQY
TRBJ2-5	TRBV10-3	NA	ATTRGQQETQY
TRBJ2-7	TRBV7-2	TRBD1	ASRDRVSSEQY
TRBJ1-1	TRBV14	NA	ASSQDMAGMNTEAF
TRBJ2-7	TRBV28	NA	ASSPRRRASEPYEQY
TRBJ2-5	TRBV7-2	TRBD2	ASSLVTSGGLETQY
TRBJ2-7	TRBV20-1	TRBD2	SAKKASGRYEQY
TRBJ2-7	TRBV20-1	TRBD2	SAGGVSGVYEQY
TRBJ2-3	TRBV9	NA	ASSDEGRTDTQY
TRBJ2-7	TRBV29-1	NA	SVPGIDEQY
TRBJ2-7	TRBV7-9	NA	ASSFTGTGTYEQY
TRBJ2-2	TRBV13	NA	ASSPDVRPGELF
TRBJ2-5	TRBV7-2	NA	ASSSANKETQY
TRBJ2-7	TRBV11-2	TRBD1	ASSYRQGVGEQY
TRBJ2-3	TRBV6-2/TRBV6-3	NA	ASSWTRTDTQY
TRBJ1-4	TRBV7-2	TRBD1	ASRKGAVGTNEKLF
TRBJ2-3	TRBV7-2	TRBD1	ASSLGQGADTQY
TRBJ1-1	TRBV4-3	NA	ASSPEPQGRDTEAF
TRBJ2-2	TRBV20-1	NA	SASGAHTGELF
TRBJ2-5	TRBV2	NA	ASSKGSETQY
TRBJ2-1	TRBV25-1	NA	ASSEPTTNPHNEQF
TRBJ2-6	TRBV7-9	TRBD1	TGGGGANVLT